This T cell receptor beta chain emerged from a study of cytomegalovirus exposure and HLA in healthy donors. Study-level points and caveats: Sequences of the TCR beta chain were said to predict the HLA-A and HLA-B alleles of most subjects accurately. Indistinguishable V segments such as TRBV6-2 and TRBV6-3 were excluded. Earlier findings revealed that most TCR beta V segments proved productive either about 87% or about 30% of the time.

CDR3 length equals 17 residues. In germline, CDR1 is GTSNPN, CDR2 SVGIG (reference sequence). V lost 3 bases, J lost 11 bases, and 26 bases lay in between. Remarks on this clone: Its antigen is unknown.

It was with 60 Vbeta and 13 Jbeta primers that the PCR ran. The method was immunoSEQ multiplex PCR; TCRdb's version includes in-frame clones alone and lacks a portion of them. The top ten clones hold roughly 2.6% of a sample with hundreds of thousands of clones, about 80% of them seen once. The sequenced sample consisted of PBMCs. The sequence was collected from a woman aged 55 to 70 in good health and CMV-seropositive. This chain connects TRBV30 to TRBJ2-6; D might be TRBD1 (7 bases). In nucleotides, the CDR3 is TGTGCCTGGAGGGTTATGACAGGGACATTCGGCGGGGACGTCCTGACTTTC. It encodes CAWRVMTGTFGGDVLTF.